This T cell receptor (beta chain) was identified during a study of early T cells in non-severe SARS-CoV-2 infection. Across the whole study: Sequencing was performed on bulk RNA from unsorted whole blood, leaving chains unpaired. Overall study results and limits: The VDJdb matching leaned toward anti-spike CD8 responses and overlooked private and CD4 specificities.

Germline CDR1 and CDR2: DFQATT and SNEGSKA (reference sequence). The CDR3 consists of 12 residues. V was clipped by 5 bases and J by 10 bases; unmatched bases: 5. This clonotype was seen many times. What it recognizes is unknown. Unique molecular identifier tags were affixed to discrete cDNA molecules. TCRdb re-called the 5' RACE reads through MiXCR, storing one row per CDR3 protein. The sample consists of 36,000 or so distinct CDR3 sequences, about 3.9% of them appearing once. The V gene is TRBV20-1, the J gene TRBJ2-1, with 10 bases that match TRBD1. This clonotype was sampled from an adult who was a healthcare worker with PCR-confirmed SARS-CoV-2 infection or an uninfected control (not recorded which). The material sequenced was whole blood. CDR3 coding DNA: TGCAGTGCTGGCCGACAGGGGGCCGAGCAGTTCTTC. Its translation: CSAGRQGAEQFF.